Below are 20 T cell receptor beta chains sequenced from a single sample in a study of T cells after yellow fever vaccination. In TCRdb, the 5' RACE reads were re-called with MiXCR into one record per CDR3 protein. The data show around 340,000 distinct CDR3 sequences, approximately 9% seen once. Sequencing was performed on PBMCs, taken on the day of the first yellow fever vaccination. The receptor set was obtained from a man aged 18 to 35 who received the YFV17D yellow fever vaccine.

The sample holds a few counts of this clonotype. V gene TRBV5-1 combines with J gene TRBJ2-7, with D perhaps TRBD2 (6 bases). Trimming stripped 0 bases from V and 5 bases from J, with 15 bases between. The germline CDR1 and CDR2 sequences are SGHRS and YFSETQ. CDR3 size: 15 residues. CDR3 coding DNA: TGCGCCAGCAGCTTGGTCCCGGACTACCAACACGAGCAGTACGTC. Translation: CASSLVPDYQHEQYV.

There are a few counts of this clonotype. The V gene is TRBV7-9, the J gene TRBJ1-5, with a tentative D call TRBD1 (5 bases). The CDR3 is 13 amino acids. Germline V gives CDR1 SEHNR, CDR2 FQNEAQ (reference sequence). Trimming removed 10 bases from V and 0 bases from J, with 10 bases in between. CDR3 DNA sequence: TGTGCCATCGCGGGGACTAGCAATCAGCCCCAGCATTTT. Its translation: CAIAGTSNQPQHF.

This chain links TRBV5-1 with TRBJ2-1; no firm D call. V was cut by 2 bases and J by 8 bases, with 11 bases left in between. CDR1 is SGHRS, CDR2 YFSETQ, per germline. This CDR3 has 13 residues. The CDR3 nucleotides are TGCGCCAGCAGCTTTCTCCCTGACGATGAGCAGTTCTTC. This encodes CASSFLPDDEQFF.

This clonotype was picked up many times. The genes are TRBV12-3 or TRBV12-4 and TRBJ2-1; 9 nucleotides match TRBD1. CDR3 length: 14 amino acids. The V segment lost 5 bases and the J segment 4 bases; nucleotides outside the gene matches: 3. The DNA of the CDR3 is TGTGCCAGCAGTATGGGACAGGGTTACAATGAGCAGTTCTTC. Its protein product is CASSMGQGYNEQFF.

This clonotype was counted at least ten times. The CDR3 reads CASSLEGTTSYEQYF. CDR3 DNA sequence: TGCGCCAGCAGCTTGGAAGGAACAACATCCTACGAGCAGTACTTC. The genes are TRBV5-1 and TRBJ2-7; D uncertain. Trimming took off 0 bases at V and 1 base at J, with 11 bases between the two ends. The CDR3 length is 15 residues. Germline V gene sequence: CDR1 SGHRS, CDR2 YFSETQ. The complete variable domain, with remaining parts taken from reference TRBV5-1 and TRBJ2-7, reads KAGVTQTPRYLIKTRGQQVTLSCSPISGHRSVSWYQQTPGQGLQFLFEYFSETQRNKGNFPGRFSGRQFSNSRSEMNVSTLELGDSALYLCASSLEGTTSYEQYFGPGTRLTVT.

A few counts support this clonotype. The gene calls are TRBV7-2 and TRBJ2-3; D is ambiguous. CDR3 size: 12 residues. Trimming removed 5 bases from V and 2 bases from J, with 5 bases in between. Germline V gene sequence: CDR1 SGHTA, CDR2 FQGNSA. CDR3 sequence (DNA): TGTGCCAGCAGCCGGTACACAGATACGCAGTATTTT. It specifies CASSRYTDTQYF.

This clonotype was recorded at least ten times. The rearrangement links TRBV2 to TRBJ2-2, with no clear D. The CDR3 has 13 amino acids. V lost 7 bases and J 0 bases, leaving 6 bases between the germline ends. Germline lookup yields CDR1 SNHLY and CDR2 FYNNEI. CDR3 bases: TGTGCCAGCAACCCCACGAACACCGGGGAGCTGTTTTTT. Translation: CASNPTNTGELFF. The entire variable domain, with the rest obtained from reference TRBV2 and TRBJ2-2, is as follows: EPEVTQTPSHQVTQMGQEVILRCVPISNHLYFYWYRQILGQKVEFLVSFYNNEISEKSEIFDDQFSVERPDGSNFTLKIRSTKLEDSAMYFCASNPTNTGELFFGEGSRLTVL.

In this sample, this clonotype turned up a few times. The V and J genes are TRBV5-1 and TRBJ2-4; D remains unclear. V was shortened by 0 bases and J by 0 bases, with 13 bases between the two germline ends. CDR1 SGHRS and CDR2 YFSETQ come from the germline V gene. The length of the CDR3 is 17 residues. DNA for the CDR3: TGCGCCAGCAGCTTGGAGCTGCACAGCCTAGCCAAAAACATTCAGTACTTC. Amino acids: CASSLELHSLAKNIQYF.

This clonotype was detected only a few times. V is TRBV24-1 and J is TRBJ2-1, with D unresolved. Trimming removed 4 bases at V and 6 bases at J, with 9 bases between. CDR1 is KGHDR, CDR2 SFDVKD, per germline. The CDR3 length is 13 residues. The CDR3 nucleotides read TGTGCCACCAGTGACCCCGACATCAATGAGCAGTTCTTC. Translation: CATSDPDINEQFF.

The CDR3 protein is CASSYQATNDEQFF. For the CDR3, the DNA is TGTGCCAGCAGCTACCAGGCAACTAATGATGAGCAGTTCTTC. The V and J genes are TRBV7-2 and TRBJ2-1; D gene uncertain. The CDR3 runs 14 residues. Germline assignment: CDR1 SGHTA and CDR2 FQGNSA. V was trimmed by 4 bases and J by 8 bases, leaving 15 bases between them. The full variable domain, completed using reference TRBV7-2 and TRBJ2-1, is GAGVSQSPSNKVTEKGKDVELRCDPISGHTALYWYRQSLGQGLEFLIYFQGNSAPDKSGLPSDRFSAERTGGSVSTLTIQRTQQEDSAVYLCASSYQATNDEQFFGPGTRLTVL.

V usage is TRBV5-8 and J usage is TRBJ1-2; tentatively, D is TRBD1 (6 bases). CDR1 is SGHTS, CDR2 YDEGEE, per germline. Between the trimmed V and J ends, which lost 4 bases and 2 bases, there was a span of 15 bases. The CDR3 length is 15 residues. The CDR3 DNA is TGTGCCAGCAGCGTGAGCTCGGGGGCCAACTATGGCTACACCTTC. Amino acids: CASSVSSGANYGYTF.

The chain couples TRBV29-1 to TRBJ2-5, with D unresolved. CDR1 is SQVTM, CDR2 ANQGSEA, per germline. V gave up 3 bases and J gave up 5 bases, with 13 bases separating them. CDR3 length: 13 amino acids. For the CDR3, the DNA is TGCAGCGTTGACCCATCCGGGTTGGAGACCCAGTACTTC. It translates to CSVDPSGLETQYF.

This clonotype showed up just a few times. The CDR3: CASSLAKAGGLEQYV. Written as DNA, the CDR3 is TGTGCCAGCAGTTTAGCTAAAGCGGGGGGTTTGGAGCAGTACGTC. The chain combines TRBV28 with TRBJ2-7; 9 bases fit TRBD2. The germline V gene encodes CDR1 MDHEN and CDR2 SYDVKM. The CDR3 spans 15 residues. V lost 2 bases to trimming and J lost 7 bases; unmatched junction nucleotides: 9.

This clonotype has a handful of counts. The chain couples TRBV15 to TRBJ1-5; D not certain. CDR3 size: 15 residues. Germline values: CDR1 LNHNV, CDR2 YYDKDF (reference sequence). Trimming pared 0 bases from V and 6 bases from J, leaving 12 bases between. CDR3 in amino acids: CATSRDSVRSQPQHF. CDR3 DNA sequence: TGTGCCACCAGCAGAGATTCCGTACGAAGTCAGCCCCAGCATTTT.

V is TRBV5-6 and J is TRBJ2-7, with no clear D. CDR1 is SGHDT, CDR2 YYEEEE, per germline. The CDR3 sequence is 14 residues long. Trimming pared 4 bases from V and 0 bases from J, leaving 11 bases between. In DNA form, the CDR3 reads TGTGCCAGCAGCGTACGGTGGGACTCCTACGAGCAGTACTTC. Translating gives CASSVRWDSYEQYF.

This clonotype was seen ten or more times. V gene TRBV4-3 combines with J gene TRBJ2-5; the D gene could be TRBD1 or TRBD2 (7 bases each). V was cut by 0 bases and J by 6 bases, with 20 bases left in between. CDR1 LGHNA and CDR2 YSLEER come from the germline V gene. The CDR3 is 17 amino acids. The CDR3 here is CASSQENQGGSQKTQYF. The CDR3 region has the DNA TGCGCCAGCAGCCAAGAAAACCAGGGGGGGTCACAGAAGACCCAGTACTTC.

This chain links TRBV5-1 with TRBJ2-1; weak D call: TRBD1 (6 bases). Germline CDR1 is SGHRS and CDR2 is YFSETQ. This CDR3 comprises 15 residues. V was shortened by 2 bases and J by 5 bases, with 14 bases between the two germline ends. CDR3 nucleotides: TGCGCCAGCAGCTTATGGGGGCGGAATGACAATGAGCAGTTCTTC. It is translated as CASSLWGRNDNEQFF.

The chain uses TRBV6-5 and TRBJ1-1; possible D gene TRBD1, 5 bases. The CDR3 totals 13 residues. In germline, CDR1 is MNHEY, CDR2 SVGAGI. V lost 4 bases to trimming and J lost 12 bases, with 18 bases between them. CDR3 amino acids: CASSFPWGGITFF. DNA for the CDR3: TGTGCCAGCAGTTTCCCCTGGGGGGGGATAACTTTCTTT.

The chain links TRBV6-2 or TRBV6-3 to TRBJ2-3; D tentatively reads TRBD1 or TRBD2 (5 bases each). With 7 bases removed from V and 0 bases from J, the gap between germline ends came to 23 bases. Germline V gene sequence: CDR1 MNHEY, CDR2 SVGEGT. The CDR3 runs 18 residues. The CDR3 bases are TGTGCCAGCACCCTCCGGGGCAGCATGAAGTCTAGCACAGATACGCAGTATTTT. Encoded protein: CASTLRGSMKSSTDTQYF.

In its sample, this clonotype was seen a few times. The V call is TRBV9, the J call TRBJ1-3, with 9 bases matching TRBD1. Germline V gives CDR1 SGDLS, CDR2 YYNGEE. The V and J ends lost 0 bases and 10 bases, in that order; junction bases with no gene match: 5. This CDR3 has 14 amino acids. CDR3 region: CASSVGDREQTIYF. The CDR3 DNA is TGTGCCAGCAGCGTAGGGGACAGGGAACAGACCATATATTTT.